These 32 T cell receptor beta chains share one sample of origin, sequenced in a study of T cells in Graves' hyperthyroidism and ophthalmopathy. There were TCR beta CDR3 regions amplified from RNA transcripts. When the TCR CDR3 underwent first-round RT-PCR, the HTBI primer set was used. TCRdb redid the calling of the multiplex PCR reads with MiXCR, one entry per CDR3 protein. The sample lists approximately 600,000 distinct CDR3 sequences; 14% were seen once. The specimen was blood. The receptors were gathered from a young woman with Graves' hyperthyroidism that later progressed to Graves' ophthalmopathy.

This clonotype was recorded many times. The chain joins TRBV18 to TRBJ1-1; D is uncertain. V was clipped by 3 bases and J by 0 bases, with 14 bases between them. Looked up from germline, CDR1 is KGHSH and CDR2 is LQKENI. The CDR3 is made up of 16 amino acids. In nucleotides, the CDR3 is TGTGCCAGCTCACCGAACGAAGTGAACATGAACACTGAAGCTTTCTTT. Translation: CASSPNEVNMNTEAFF.

Many counts were recorded for this clonotype. The CDR3 DNA follows: TGTGCCAGCAGTGCTCAACAGGTACCCTCAGAGCAGTTCTTC. Translating it yields CASSAQQVPSEQFF. This chain links TRBV2 with TRBJ2-1; tentative D call: TRBD1 (5 bases). V was clipped by 4 bases and J by 10 bases, with 17 bases between them. CDR3 length: 14 residues. The germline V gene has CDR1 SNHLY and CDR2 FYNNEI.

This clonotype was picked up many times. The chain links TRBV12-3 or TRBV12-4 to TRBJ2-7, with D possibly matching TRBD2 (6 bases). V lost 5 bases and J 6 bases, leaving 17 bases between the germline ends. This CDR3 has 14 amino acids. The CDR3 region is CASSPGLYSAEQYF. CDR3 bases: TGTGCCAGCAGTCCGGGACTTTACTCGGCCGAGCAGTACTTC.

This clonotype was recorded many times. This chain joins TRBV7-9 and TRBJ1-1, with D unresolved. Germline V gives CDR1 SEHNR, CDR2 FQNEAQ (reference sequence). With 1 base removed from V and 4 bases from J, the gap between germline ends came to 13 bases. This CDR3 contains 15 residues. The CDR3: CASSLGMASGTEAFF. CDR3 coding DNA: TGTGCCAGCAGCTTAGGTATGGCGAGCGGCACTGAAGCTTTCTTT. Full variable domain (remainder filled in from reference TRBV7-9 and TRBJ1-1): DTGVSQNPRHKITKRGQNVTFRCDPISEHNRLYWYRQTLGQGPEFLTYFQNEAQLEKSRLLSDRFSAERPKGSFSTLEIQRTEQGDSAMYLCASSLGMASGTEAFFGQGTRLTVV.

This clonotype was found a few times. The V call is TRBV19, the J call TRBJ2-2, with 12 bases lining up with TRBD1. CDR1 is LNHDA, CDR2 SQIVND, per germline (reference sequence). The junction had 9 bases not matched to a gene; V was cut back by 8 bases and J by 5 bases. CDR3 size: 16 residues. CDR3 coding DNA: TGTGCCAGTGCTACGGGACAGGGGGCCTTAACCGGGGAGCTGTTTTTT. Its translation: CASATGQGALTGELFF.

This chain joins TRBV19 and TRBJ2-7; 10 nucleotides line up with TRBD1. This CDR3 has 15 amino acids. V shed 3 bases and J 3 bases; nucleotides not matched to a gene: 5. CDR1 LNHDA and CDR2 SQIVND come from the germline V gene (reference sequence). The CDR3 nucleotides are TGTGCCAGTAGTATCTCGGACAGGGGGATCTACGAGCAGTACTTC. Its translation is CASSISDRGIYEQYF.

This clonotype was seen ten or more times. The gene calls are TRBV6-1 and TRBJ1-1; D uncertain. The CDR3 length is 10 residues. V gave up 10 bases and J gave up 0 bases, with 3 bases separating them. From germline, CDR1 is MNHNS and CDR2 SASEGT. CDR3 DNA: TGTGCCATCGTGAACACTGAAGCTTTCTTT. It encodes CAIVNTEAFF.

Only a few counts were recorded for this clonotype. A much larger clone differs from this one at a single base, so this may be a read error. The DNA for the CDR3 is TGTGCCAGCAGGGCCACCGGGGAGCTGTTTTTT. Translating gives CASRATGELFF. The chain is built from TRBV6-2 or TRBV6-3 and TRBJ2-2; D is ambiguous. The CDR3 consists of 11 residues. The ends were cut back, 6 bases at V and 4 bases at J, with 3 bases in the middle. The germline V gene has CDR1 MNHEY and CDR2 SVGEGT.

The rearrangement links TRBV6-2 or TRBV6-3 to TRBJ2-3; D ambiguous. CDR3 length: 13 residues. Germline lookup yields CDR1 MNHEY and CDR2 SVGEGT. Trimming cost V 6 bases and J 7 bases, with 14 bases left between them. The CDR3 sequence is CASSQRDLYTQYF. The DNA of the CDR3 is TGTGCCAGCAGCCAAAGAGATTTATATACGCAGTATTTT.

This clonotype was seen at least ten times. The chain carries TRBV12-5 and TRBJ2-5, with TRBD2 identical over 12 bases. V gave up 1 base and J gave up 4 bases; unmatched junction bases: 4. Germline V gene sequence: CDR1 LGHNT, CDR2 FRNRAP. This CDR3 is 16 amino acids long. The CDR3 sequence: CASGLGTSGVRETQYF. The CDR3 region has the DNA TGTGCTAGTGGTTTGGGGACTAGCGGGGTTCGAGAGACCCAGTACTTC. Based on the CDR3 plus reference TRBV12-5 and TRBJ2-5, the full variable domain is DARVTQTPRHKVTEMGQEVTMRCQPILGHNTVFWYRQTMMQGLELLAYFRNRAPLDDSGMPKDRFSAEMPDATLATLKIQPSEPRDSAVYFCASGLGTSGVRETQYFGPGTRLLVL.

This clonotype was picked up a small number of times. The rearrangement links TRBV10-2 to TRBJ1-4, with TRBD1 matching 7 bases. CDR3 length equals 16 residues. Trimming cost V 6 bases and J 4 bases; bases outside gene matches: 11. From germline, CDR1 is WSHSY and CDR2 SAAADI. The CDR3 loop is CASSETPGQSNEKLFF. The CDR3 DNA reads as TGCGCCAGCAGCGAGACACCGGGACAGAGTAATGAAAAACTGTTTTTT.

The chain is built from TRBV19 and TRBJ2-6; no reliable D call. CDR1 and CDR2 from the germline V gene are LNHDA and SQIVND (reference sequence). The length of the CDR3 is 14 residues. V was pared by 3 bases and J by 0 bases, with 3 bases between. Here the CDR3 reads CASSISSGANVLTF. In DNA, the CDR3 is TGTGCCAGTAGTATCAGCTCTGGGGCCAACGTCCTGACTTTC. Full variable domain (outside the CDR3, taken from reference TRBV19 and TRBJ2-6): DGGITQSPKYLFRKEGQNVTLSCEQNLNHDAMYWYRQDPGQGLRLIYYSQIVNDFQKGDIAEGYSVSREKKESFPLTVTSAQKNPTAFYLCASSISSGANVLTFGAGSRLTVL.

This clonotype was seen at least ten times. The chain combines TRBV7-6 with TRBJ2-3; D possibly matches TRBD1 or TRBD2 (5 bases each). V dropped 4 bases and J dropped 9 bases, with 11 bases sitting between them. CDR1 is SGHVS and CDR2 is FNYEAQ in the germline V gene. The CDR3 is 12 residues long. The CDR3 reads CASSWQGETQYF. The CDR3, as DNA: TGTGCCAGCAGCTGGCAGGGAGAAACGCAGTATTTT.

This clonotype was counted a few times. V gene TRBV15 combines with J gene TRBJ2-3, with D possibly being TRBD2 (6 bases). Per the germline V gene, CDR1 is LNHNV and CDR2 is YYDKDF (reference sequence). This CDR3 comprises 17 residues. Trimming removed 2 bases from V and 0 bases from J, with 15 bases in between. This chain's CDR3 is CATSRNLGGRSTDTQYF. CDR3 bases: TGTGCCACCAGCAGAAACCTGGGGGGTAGGAGCACAGATACGCAGTATTTT.

In its sample, this clonotype was seen many times. This chain joins TRBV27 and TRBJ1-1; a weak D match, TRBD1 (5 bases). V shed 2 bases and J shed 7 bases, with 23 bases lying between them. The germline V gene encodes CDR1 MNHEY and CDR2 SMNVEV (reference sequence). The CDR3 loop spans 17 amino acids. The CDR3 DNA sequence: TGTGCCAGCAGTTTAAACTGGCAGGGAAGCAAGATCAGTGAAGCTTTCTTT. Amino acid sequence: CASSLNWQGSKISEAFF.

This clonotype was found many times. The gene calls are TRBV28 and TRBJ1-2; D is ambiguous. The CDR3 has 12 residues. V shed 3 bases and J shed 7 bases, with 9 bases lying between them. Germline V gene data show CDR1 as MDHEN and CDR2 as SYDVKM. This CDR3 is CASSFTEGGYTF. The CDR3 DNA is TGTGCCAGCAGTTTCACGGAAGGTGGCTACACCTTC.

This clonotype came up many times. This sequence joins TRBV5-1 and TRBJ2-7; tentatively, D is TRBD2 (5 bases). V lost 6 bases and J 6 bases, leaving 25 bases between the germline ends. Looked up from germline, CDR1 is SGHRS and CDR2 is YFSETQ. CDR3 size: 16 residues. CDR3 DNA sequence: TGCGCCAGCACCAACCCGCTCCACGGAGGAGTCTCCGAGCAGTACTTC. Its protein is CASTNPLHGGVSEQYF. Together with reference TRBV5-1 and TRBJ2-7, the CDR3 gives the full variable domain: KAGVTQTPRYLIKTRGQQVTLSCSPISGHRSVSWYQQTPGQGLQFLFEYFSETQRNKGNFPGRFSGRQFSNSRSEMNVSTLELGDSALYLCASTNPLHGGVSEQYFGPGTRLTVT.

In this sample, this clonotype turned up many times. The chain is built from TRBV27 and TRBJ2-7; possibly TRBD1 for D (5 bases). CDR1 and CDR2 (germline): MNHEY, SMNVEV (reference sequence). There are 15 residues in the CDR3. V was shortened by 5 bases and J by 2 bases, with 16 bases between the two germline ends. In DNA form, the CDR3 reads TGTGCCAGCAGTCCGGGTACCTGGGGCGCCTACGAGCAGTACTTC. Translated, it gives CASSPGTWGAYEQYF.

This clonotype was detected ten times or more. The chain uses TRBV5-1 and TRBJ2-2; D not certain. The CDR3 has 15 amino acids. Deletions cut 5 bases from V and 0 bases from J, with 11 bases between. Germline CDR1 and CDR2: SGHRS and YFSETQ. CDR3 residues: CASRLATANTGELFF. The CDR3 coding sequence is TGCGCCAGCAGACTGGCTACCGCGAACACCGGGGAGCTGTTTTTT. The full variable domain, in which reference TRBV5-1 and TRBJ2-2 provide the parts outside the CDR3, is KAGVTQTPRYLIKTRGQQVTLSCSPISGHRSVSWYQQTPGQGLQFLFEYFSETQRNKGNFPGRFSGRQFSNSRSEMNVSTLELGDSALYLCASRLATANTGELFFGEGSRLTVL.

This clonotype was observed many times. The chain links TRBV28 to TRBJ2-5; 10 bases agree with TRBD2. Germline trimming cut 5 bases from V and 2 bases from J; bases unmatched to any gene: 8. CDR1 is MDHEN and CDR2 is SYDVKM in the germline V gene. This CDR3 is 16 amino acids long. CDR3 sequence reads: CASSPGLALLQETQYF. In DNA, the CDR3 is TGTGCCAGCAGTCCGGGACTAGCGCTATTACAAGAGACCCAGTACTTC.

This clonotype was seen repeatedly, ten times or more. V is TRBV9 and J is TRBJ2-1, with D possibly matching TRBD1 (7 bases). Germline CDR1 and CDR2: SGDLS and YYNGEE. This CDR3 spans 13 amino acids. The ends were cut back, 4 bases at V and 8 bases at J, with 13 bases in the middle. CDR3 sequence reads: CASSSIRGDEQFF. The CDR3 nucleotides read TGTGCCAGCAGCTCGATCAGGGGGGATGAGCAGTTCTTC.

The V call is TRBV10-2, the J call TRBJ2-7; D is ambiguous. Germline V gene sequence: CDR1 WSHSY, CDR2 SAAADI. Trimming shortened V by 9 bases and J by 3 bases, and 9 bases separated the two germline ends. The CDR3 has 11 amino acids. CDR3 bases: TGCGCCAGTCAGGCCGGCTACGAGCAGTACTTC. The encoded protein is CASQAGYEQYF.

The chain links TRBV27 to TRBJ2-3, with D possibly called TRBD1 or TRBD2 (5 bases each). Trimming removed 7 bases from V and 0 bases from J, with 20 bases in between. CDR3 length: 17 amino acids. Germline-derived CDR1 and CDR2 are MNHEY and SMNVEV (reference sequence). The chain's CDR3 is CASTPAPGPASTDTQYF. The CDR3 bases are TGTGCCAGCACCCCCGCCCCGGGGCCGGCTAGCACAGATACGCAGTATTTT.

In regard to this clonotype: This sequence may be a read error, since a much larger clone differs from it by one base. The chain has TRBV12-3 or TRBV12-4 and TRBJ1-4; 11 bases are shared with TRBD1. The length of the CDR3 is 14 residues. V trimming: 7 bases; J trimming: 10 bases; junction bases outside the gene matches: 8. For the CDR3, the DNA is TGTGCCAGCACCTCGGACAGGGGGCGAGCAAAACTGTTTTTT. Translating it yields CASTSDRGRAKLFF.

This clonotype appeared a few times. The V call is TRBV27, the J call TRBJ2-1; D is undetermined. Germline CDR1 MNHEY, CDR2 SMNVEV (reference sequence). The CDR3 is 14 residues long. V shed 0 bases and J shed 9 bases, with 12 bases lying between them. CDR3 nucleotide sequence: TGTGCCAGCAGTTTATCCACAGTGTACGGTGAGCAGTTCTTC. Encoded protein: CASSLSTVYGEQFF.

The gene calls are TRBV20-1 and TRBJ1-5; a possible D gene is TRBD1 (5 bases). This CDR3 region has 15 residues. Germline V gene lookup returns CDR1 DFQATT and CDR2 SNEGSKA (reference sequence). V dropped 0 bases and J dropped 5 bases, with 14 bases sitting between them. The CDR3 DNA is TGCAGTGCTAGAGATCCTATGACAGTCGATCAGCCCCAGCATTTT. Protein product: CSARDPMTVDQPQHF.

This clonotype was counted a few times. The genes are TRBV24-1 and TRBJ1-1; 7 nucleotides align to TRBD1. V gave up 4 bases and J gave up 10 bases; unmatched junction bases: 8. Germline CDR1 and CDR2: KGHDR and SFDVKD. The CDR3 runs to 13 residues. The CDR3 spells CATSETGPGPAFF. The CDR3 region has the DNA TGTGCCACCAGTGAGACAGGGCCTGGGCCAGCTTTCTTT.

This clonotype was counted at least ten times. V usage is TRBV11-2 and J usage is TRBJ2-5, with D possibly TRBD1 on 5 matching bases. The germline gives CDR1 SGHAT, CDR2 FQNNGV. Trimming left V 4 bases short and J 5 bases short, with 11 bases between. This CDR3 spans 13 amino acids. The CDR3 region is CASSSSGWETQYF. CDR3 DNA: TGTGCCAGCAGCTCGTCAGGGTGGGAGACCCAGTACTTC.

This rearrangement joins TRBV10-1 to TRBJ2-3; D gene unclear. The CDR3 length is 14 residues. CDR1 and CDR2 from the germline V gene are WNHNN and SYGVQD (reference sequence). The germline V and J ends were trimmed by 10 bases and 0 bases, with 14 bases remaining between them. The CDR3 here is CANSLVPSTDTQYF. The CDR3 DNA follows: TGCGCCAACAGCCTAGTTCCTAGCACAGATACGCAGTATTTT.

This clonotype was seen at least ten times. The chain carries TRBV10-2 and TRBJ2-1; TRBD2 matches at 11 bases. The CDR3 runs to 18 residues. Germline assignment: CDR1 WSHSY and CDR2 SAAADI. J lost 5 bases, V lost 4 bases, and 13 bases had no gene match. CDR3 sequence (DNA): TGCGCCAGCAGTGCACCGATTCTGACTAGCGGGACGCACAATGAGCAGTTCTTC. Encoded protein: CASSAPILTSGTHNEQFF.

The V call is TRBV5-5, the J call TRBJ1-1; 7 nucleotides agree with TRBD1. The V segment lost 0 bases and the J segment 3 bases; nucleotides outside the gene matches: 8. Germline assignment: CDR1 SGHKS and CDR2 YYEKEE (reference sequence). The CDR3 sequence is 16 residues long. The CDR3 DNA sequence: TGTGCCAGCAGCTTGGACCCAGGGACAGCATACACTGAAGCTTTCTTT. Translated: CASSLDPGTAYTEAFF. Complete variable domain (other parts from reference TRBV5-5 and TRBJ1-1): DAGVTQSPTHLIKTRGQQVTLRCSPISGHKSVSWYQQVLGQGPQFIFQYYEKEERGRGNFPDRFSARQFPNYSSELNVNALLLGDSALYLCASSLDPGTAYTEAFFGQGTRLTVV.

The chain combines TRBV5-8 with TRBJ1-5; TRBD1 agrees at 7 bases. The CDR3 has 12 amino acids. Germline V gene data show CDR1 as SGHTS and CDR2 as YDEGEE. V lost 4 bases, J lost 12 bases, and 7 bases stayed unmatched. The CDR3 DNA follows: TGTGCCAGCAGCGTAACAGACAGGGTCCAGCATTTT. Its translation: CASSVTDRVQHF.